This T cell receptor (beta chain) originates from a study of T cells after yellow fever vaccination. TCRdb independently ran MiXCR on the 5' RACE reads; one entry per CDR3 protein. The sample records 500,000 to 650,000 distinct CDR3 sequences, 9% to 15% being singletons. Germline-derived CDR1 and CDR2 are SQVTM and ANQGSEA. J gave up 3 bases and V 4 bases, and 10 bases lay outside the gene matches. CDR3 size: 15 residues. The chain recombines TRBV29-1 with TRBJ2-7, with 9 bases matching TRBD1. The sequences come from PBMCs, collected on the day of the yellow fever booster vaccination. This TCR derives from a man under 40 who received the YFV17D yellow fever vaccine. CDR3 DNA sequence: TGCAGCGTTGCCAGGGACAGGGATTTATACTACGAGCAGTACTTC. Protein: CSVARDRDLYYEQYF.